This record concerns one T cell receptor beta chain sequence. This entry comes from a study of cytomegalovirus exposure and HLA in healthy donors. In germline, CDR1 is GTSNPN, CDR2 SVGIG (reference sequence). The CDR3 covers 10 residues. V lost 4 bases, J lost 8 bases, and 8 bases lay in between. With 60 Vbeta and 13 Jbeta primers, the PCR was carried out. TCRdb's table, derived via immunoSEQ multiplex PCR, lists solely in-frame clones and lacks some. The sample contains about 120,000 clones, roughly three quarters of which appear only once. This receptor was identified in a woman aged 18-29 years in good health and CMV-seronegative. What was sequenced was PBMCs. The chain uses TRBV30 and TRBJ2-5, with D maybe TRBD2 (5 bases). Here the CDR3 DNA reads TGTGCCTGGAAGGGAGAAACCCAGTACTTC. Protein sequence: CAWKGETQYF. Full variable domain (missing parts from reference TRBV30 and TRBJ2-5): SQTIHQWPATLVQPVGSPLSLECTVEGTSNPNLYWYRQAAGRGLQLLFYSVGIGQISSEVPQNLSASRPQDRQFILSSKKLLLSDSGFYLCAWKGETQYFGPGTRLLVL.